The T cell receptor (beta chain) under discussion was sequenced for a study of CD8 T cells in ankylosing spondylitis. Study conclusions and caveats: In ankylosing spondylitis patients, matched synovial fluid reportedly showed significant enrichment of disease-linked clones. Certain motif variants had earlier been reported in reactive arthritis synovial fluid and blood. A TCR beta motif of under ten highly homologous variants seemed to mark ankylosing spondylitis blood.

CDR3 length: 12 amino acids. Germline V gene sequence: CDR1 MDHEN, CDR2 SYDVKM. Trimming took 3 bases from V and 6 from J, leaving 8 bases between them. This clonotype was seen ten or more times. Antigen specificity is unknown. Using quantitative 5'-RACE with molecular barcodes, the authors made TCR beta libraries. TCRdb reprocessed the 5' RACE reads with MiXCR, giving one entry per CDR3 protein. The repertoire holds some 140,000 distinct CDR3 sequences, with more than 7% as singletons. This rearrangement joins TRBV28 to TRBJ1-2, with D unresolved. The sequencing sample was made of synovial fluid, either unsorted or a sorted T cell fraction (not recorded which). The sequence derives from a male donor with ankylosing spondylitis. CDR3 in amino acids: CASSLIGNGYTF. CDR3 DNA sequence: TGTGCCAGCAGTTTGATAGGGAATGGCTACACCTTC.